This T cell receptor beta chain was recovered during a study of CD8 T cells in Susac syndrome. Findings of the study overall: The study admitted that it had a relatively small number of individuals in its TCR sequencing and HLA analysis.

Reverse transcription of roughly 0.5 to 1 ug RNA used random hexamers. With immunoSEQ multiplex PCR, TCR beta CDR3 was amplified across 54 Vbeta and 13 Jbeta. TCRdb reprocessed the immunoSEQ multiplex PCR reads via MiXCR and lists one record per CDR3 protein. The profile shows some 400,000 distinct CDR3 sequences, around 85% of them singletons. The CDR3 runs to 15 residues. Germline values: CDR1 SGHVS, CDR2 FQNEAQ. The V end lost 3 bases, the J end lost 7 bases, and 16 bases lay between the germline ends. On this clonotype: Its antigen is undetermined.

Sequencing of TCR beta was carried out in blood CD8+ and CD4+ T cells. The authors negatively isolated CD8+ and CD4+ T cells and FACS-enriched TEMRA cells. J is TRBJ2-1 and V is TRBV7-8, with D unresolved. Input material: CD8+ T cells from PBMCs. The clonotype was recovered from a human donor with multiple sclerosis. The CDR3 here is CASSFWAGEENEQFF. The CDR3 DNA follows: TGTGCCAGCAGCTTTTGGGCAGGAGAAGAAAATGAGCAGTTCTTC.